This section outlines one T cell receptor (beta chain) sequence together with its context. Its matching antigen is unknown. CDR1 and CDR2 (germline): ENHRY, SYGVKD. Trimming stripped 2 bases from V and 7 bases from J, with 6 bases between. The CDR3 sequence is 12 residues long. TCRdb re-called the reads with MiXCR, one entry per CDR3 protein. The sample yields roughly 9,200 distinct CDR3 sequences, about 25% seen once. This record comes from a study of liver allograft versus peripheral blood T cells. Study overall: Recipients' peripheral blood served as the comparator for T cell receptor repertoires in transplanted livers.

Findings and limits, study-wide: Intragraft T cell receptor repertoires of liver allografts were reported to differ from peripheral blood repertoires.

The J gene is TRBJ1-3, the V gene TRBV10-3, with D uncertain. The sequence came from a human patient who had a liver transplant. Some of the T cells may derive from the graft donor. CDR3 coding DNA: TGTGCCATCAGTGAGGGCCGGAACACCATATATTTT. The encoded protein is CAISEGRNTIYF.